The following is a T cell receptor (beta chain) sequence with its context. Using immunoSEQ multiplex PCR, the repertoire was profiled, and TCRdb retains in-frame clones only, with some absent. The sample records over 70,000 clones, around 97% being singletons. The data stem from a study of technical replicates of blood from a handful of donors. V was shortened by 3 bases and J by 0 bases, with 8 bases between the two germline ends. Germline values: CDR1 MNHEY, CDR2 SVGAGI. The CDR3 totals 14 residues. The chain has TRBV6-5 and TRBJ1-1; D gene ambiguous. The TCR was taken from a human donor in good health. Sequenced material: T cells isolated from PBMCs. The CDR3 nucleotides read TGTGCCAGCAGTTATGGGCCCCTGAACACTGAAGCTTTCTTT. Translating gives CASSYGPLNTEAFF.